Here is one T cell receptor beta chain with its context. No antigen is known for it. This sample stems from a study of OX40 agonist ivuxolimab in advanced cancers. Study-level information: Every 2 weeks, ivuxolimab was infused into the patients intravenously at between 0.01 and 10 mg/kg.

The table came from immunoSEQ multiplex PCR; TCRdb's copy has only in-frame clones and leaves some out. The table includes some 68,000 clones, 80% to 90% detected once. Broader study findings: Partial responders treated at 0.1-3.0 mg/kg exhibited clonal expansion among the lowest measured.

The CDR3 spans 15 residues. Germline lookup yields CDR1 SGHAT and CDR2 FQNNGV. Trimming cost V 2 bases and J 7 bases; bases outside gene matches: 7. This sequence joins TRBV11-2 and TRBJ2-2; 7 nucleotides line up with TRBD1. The sequences come from CD4+ or CD8+ T cells sorted from blood, collected in a trial of the OX40 agonist ivuxolimab. The receptor was derived from an adult with an advanced solid tumor such as melanoma, head and neck, liver or kidney cancer. CDR3 in amino acids: CASSLWTGGFGELFF. The CDR3 DNA reads TGTGCCAGCAGCTTATGGACAGGCGGGTTCGGGGAGCTGTTTTTT. Together with reference TRBV11-2 and TRBJ2-2, the CDR3 gives the full variable domain: EAGVAQSPRYKIIEKRQSVAFWCNPISGHATLYWYQQILGQGPKLLIQFQNNGVVDDSQLPKDRFSAERLKGVDSTLKIQPAKLEDSAVYLCASSLWTGGFGELFFGEGSRLTVL.